The entry below gives a single T cell receptor (beta chain) sequence along with its context. Produced via immunoSEQ multiplex PCR; TCRdb's table is partial and in-frame only. Of roughly 350,000 clones in the sample, 87% were seen once. The entry originates in a study of blood T cell repertoires in COVID-19. V was clipped by 4 bases and J by 10 bases; unmatched bases: 19. This CDR3 contains 17 residues. Germline CDR1 is SGHDT and CDR2 is YYEEEE. The sequenced sample consisted of peripheral blood. This clonotype was obtained from a woman in her 50s with COVID-19, enrolled during active disease. The chain recombines TRBV5-6 with TRBJ1-2, with 10 bases fitting TRBD1. The DNA for the CDR3 is TGTGCCAGCAGCACCCCCTATGGCACCCGGACAGGGGGATACTACACCTTC. Translated: CASSTPYGTRTGGYYTF. The complete variable domain, with remaining parts taken from reference TRBV5-6 and TRBJ1-2, reads DAGVTQSPTHLIKTRGQQVTLRCSPKSGHDTVSWYQQALGQGPQFIFQYYEEEERQRGNFPDRFSGHQFPNYSSELNVNALLLGDSALYLCASSTPYGTRTGGYYTFGSGTRLTVV.